The 7 T cell receptor beta chains below come from one sample, sequenced in a study of cytomegalovirus exposure and HLA in healthy donors. The PCR ran on 60 Vbeta and 13 Jbeta primers. Produced via immunoSEQ multiplex PCR; TCRdb's table is partial and in-frame only. The table shows 120,000 to 150,000 clones, with around 80% occurring only once. Sequenced sample: PBMCs. These receptors were taken from a man in his forties in good health and CMV-seronegative.

The rearrangement joins TRBV4-2 to TRBJ1-6, with TRBD1 identical over 7 bases. Per the germline V gene, CDR1 is LGHNA and CDR2 is YNFKEQ. The V gene end was trimmed by 4 bases and the J gene end by 6 bases; junction bases not matched to a gene: 3. The CDR3 spans 14 residues. The CDR3 bases are TGTGCCAGCAGCCTCGGACAGGCTAATTCACCCCTCCACTTT. As protein: CASSLGQANSPLHF.

The chain is built from TRBV7-3 and TRBJ2-3; D gene ambiguous. Looked up from germline, CDR1 is SGHTA and CDR2 is FQGTGA. The CDR3 sequence is 15 residues long. V was clipped by 0 bases and J by 4 bases, with 11 bases between them. CDR3 in amino acids: CASSLTGTTSDTQYF. CDR3 coding DNA: TGTGCCAGCAGCTTAACGGGTACTACATCAGATACGCAGTATTTT.

This clone was detected only a few times. This chain joins TRBV7-9 and TRBJ2-7, with D perhaps matching TRBD2 (5 bases). Trimming took 3 bases from V and 2 from J, leaving 11 bases between them. CDR1 is SEHNR, CDR2 FQNEAQ, per germline (reference sequence). The CDR3 is made up of 14 amino acids. Written as DNA, the CDR3 is TGTGCCAGCAGCTTGGTAGCGCCTACCTACGAGCAGTACTTC. Its translation is CASSLVAPTYEQYF.

The chain combines TRBV28 with TRBJ1-5; TRBD1 aligns across 7 bases. V was clipped by 7 bases and J by 5 bases; unmatched bases: 11. CDR1 MDHEN and CDR2 SYDVKM come from the germline V gene. The CDR3 totals 15 residues. As DNA, the CDR3 is TGTGCCAGCAAATGGCACCTCCAGGGGGATCAGCCCCAGCATTTT. It yields the protein CASKWHLQGDQPQHF. The complete variable domain, with remaining parts taken from reference TRBV28 and TRBJ1-5, reads DVKVTQSSRYLVKRTGEKVFLECVQDMDHENMFWYRQDPGLGLRLIYFSYDVKMKEKGDIPEGYSVSREKKERFSLILESASTNQTSMYLCASKWHLQGDQPQHFGDGTRLSIL.

The chain uses TRBV29-1 and TRBJ1-2; 7 bases fit TRBD1. There are 13 residues in the CDR3. Germline V CDR1 and CDR2: SQVTM, ANQGSEA. The J segment lost 1 base and the V segment lost 6 bases, leaving 5 bases of the junction unmatched. CDR3 in DNA: TGCAGCGTCGGGGACAGTCGTAACTATGGCTACACCTTC. Its protein product is CSVGDSRNYGYTF.

The chain combines TRBV5-6 with TRBJ2-7, with D perhaps matching TRBD2 (7 bases). Germline V gene data show CDR1 as SGHDT and CDR2 as YYEEEE. The CDR3 length is 18 residues. With 4 bases removed from V and 4 bases from J, the gap between germline ends came to 27 bases. CDR3 protein: CASSRRSMGGLDLYEQYF. The CDR3 DNA reads as TGTGCCAGCAGCCGGAGATCAATGGGGGGGCTCGACTTGTACGAGCAGTACTTC.

The rearrangement links TRBV6-5 to TRBJ1-1; no definite D call. CDR1 is MNHEY, CDR2 SVGAGI, per germline. The ends were cut back, 0 bases at V and 7 bases at J, with 12 bases in the middle. The CDR3 totals 14 residues. The CDR3 DNA reads as TGTGCCAGCAGTTACTCAACGGACGGACTTGAAGCTTTCTTT. Its translation is CASSYSTDGLEAFF.